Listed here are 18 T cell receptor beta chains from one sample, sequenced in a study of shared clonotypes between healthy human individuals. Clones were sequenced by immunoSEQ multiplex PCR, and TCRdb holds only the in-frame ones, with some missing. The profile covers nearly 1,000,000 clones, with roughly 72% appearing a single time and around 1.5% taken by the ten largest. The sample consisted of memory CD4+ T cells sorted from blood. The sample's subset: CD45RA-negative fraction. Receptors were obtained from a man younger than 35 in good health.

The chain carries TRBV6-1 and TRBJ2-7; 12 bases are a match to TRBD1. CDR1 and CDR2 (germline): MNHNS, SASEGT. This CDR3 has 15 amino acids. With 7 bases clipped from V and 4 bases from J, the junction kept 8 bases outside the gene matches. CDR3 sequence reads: CASIGPGQGAYEQYF. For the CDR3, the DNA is TGTGCCAGCATAGGACCGGGACAGGGGGCTTACGAGCAGTACTTC.

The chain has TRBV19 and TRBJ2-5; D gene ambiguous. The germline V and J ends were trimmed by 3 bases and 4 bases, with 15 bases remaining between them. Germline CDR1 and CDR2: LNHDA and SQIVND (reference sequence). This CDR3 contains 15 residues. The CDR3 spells CASSINSAVVETQYF. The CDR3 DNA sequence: TGTGCCAGTAGTATTAACTCGGCAGTGGTAGAGACCCAGTACTTC.

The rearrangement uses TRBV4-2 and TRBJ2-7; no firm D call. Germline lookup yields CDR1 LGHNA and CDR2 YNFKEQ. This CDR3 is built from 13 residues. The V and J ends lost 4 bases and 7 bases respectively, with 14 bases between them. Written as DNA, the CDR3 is TGTGCCAGCAGCCTTACCCCCGGGTGGGAGCAGTACTTC. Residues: CASSLTPGWEQYF.

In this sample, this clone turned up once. CDR3 coding DNA: TGTGCCAGTAGTCCCTGGGGGACTGGGGGCACTGAAGCTTTCTTT. Translated, it gives CASSPWGTGGTEAFF. The chain recombines TRBV19 with TRBJ1-1; a possible D gene is TRBD1 (5 bases). This CDR3 is 15 amino acids long. Germline CDR1 reads LNHDA; CDR2 reads SQIVND (reference sequence). V was shortened by 5 bases and J by 4 bases, with 17 bases between the two germline ends.

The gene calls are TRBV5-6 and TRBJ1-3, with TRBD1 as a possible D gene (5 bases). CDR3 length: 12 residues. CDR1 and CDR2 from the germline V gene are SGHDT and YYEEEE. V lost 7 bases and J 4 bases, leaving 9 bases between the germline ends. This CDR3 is CASAGAGNTIYF. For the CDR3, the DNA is TGTGCCAGCGCTGGGGCCGGAAACACCATATATTTT.

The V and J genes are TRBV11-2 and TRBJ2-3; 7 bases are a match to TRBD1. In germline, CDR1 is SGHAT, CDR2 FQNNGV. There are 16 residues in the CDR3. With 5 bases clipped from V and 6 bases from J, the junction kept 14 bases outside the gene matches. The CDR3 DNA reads TGTGCCAGCAGCCCTCTCTGGGACAGCGATGCCGATACGCAGTATTTT. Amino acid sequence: CASSPLWDSDADTQYF.

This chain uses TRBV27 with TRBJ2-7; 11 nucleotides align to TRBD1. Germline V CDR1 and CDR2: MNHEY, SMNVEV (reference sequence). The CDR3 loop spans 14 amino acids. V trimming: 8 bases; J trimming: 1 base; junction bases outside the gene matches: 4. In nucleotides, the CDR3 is TGTGCCAGCGGACAGGGGGCTCTTTCCTACGAGCAGTACTTC. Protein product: CASGQGALSYEQYF.

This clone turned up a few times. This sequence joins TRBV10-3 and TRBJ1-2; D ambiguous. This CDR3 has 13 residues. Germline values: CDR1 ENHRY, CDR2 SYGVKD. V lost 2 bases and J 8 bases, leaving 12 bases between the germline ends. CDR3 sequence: CAISEGTVRGYTF. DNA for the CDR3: TGTGCCATCAGTGAGGGAACAGTAAGAGGCTACACCTTC.

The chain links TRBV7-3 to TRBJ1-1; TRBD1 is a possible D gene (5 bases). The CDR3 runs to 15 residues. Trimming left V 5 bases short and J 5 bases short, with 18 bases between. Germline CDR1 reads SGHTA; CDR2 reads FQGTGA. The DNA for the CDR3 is TGTGCCAGCAGCGAAGGTCCGGACGGGGGGACTGAAGCTTTCTTT. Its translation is CASSEGPDGGTEAFF. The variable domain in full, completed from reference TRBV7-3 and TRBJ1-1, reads GAGVSQTPSNKVTEKGKYVELRCDPISGHTALYWYRQSLGQGPEFLIYFQGTGAADDSGLPNDRFFAVRPEGSVSTLKIQRTERGDSAVYLCASSEGPDGGTEAFFGQGTRLTVV.

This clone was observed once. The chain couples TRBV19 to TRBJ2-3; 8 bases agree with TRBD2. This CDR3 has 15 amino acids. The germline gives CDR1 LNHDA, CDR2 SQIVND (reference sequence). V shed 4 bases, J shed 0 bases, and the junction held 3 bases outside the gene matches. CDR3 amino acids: CASSTLAASTDTQYF. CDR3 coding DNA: TGTGCCAGTAGTACACTAGCGGCGAGCACAGATACGCAGTATTTT.

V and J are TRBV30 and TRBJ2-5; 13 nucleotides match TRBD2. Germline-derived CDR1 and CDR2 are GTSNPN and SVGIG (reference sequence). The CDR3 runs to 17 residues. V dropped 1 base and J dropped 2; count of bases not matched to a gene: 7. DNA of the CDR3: TGTGCCTGGAGTGCCGGACTAGCGGGGGCCCCACAAGAGACCCAGTACTTC. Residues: CAWSAGLAGAPQETQYF.

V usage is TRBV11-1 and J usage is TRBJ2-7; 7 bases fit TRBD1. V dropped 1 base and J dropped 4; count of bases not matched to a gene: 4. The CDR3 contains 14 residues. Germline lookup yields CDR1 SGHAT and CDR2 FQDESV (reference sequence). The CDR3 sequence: CASSLGQGRYEQYF. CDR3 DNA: TGTGCCAGCAGCTTAGGACAGGGACGGTACGAGCAGTACTTC.

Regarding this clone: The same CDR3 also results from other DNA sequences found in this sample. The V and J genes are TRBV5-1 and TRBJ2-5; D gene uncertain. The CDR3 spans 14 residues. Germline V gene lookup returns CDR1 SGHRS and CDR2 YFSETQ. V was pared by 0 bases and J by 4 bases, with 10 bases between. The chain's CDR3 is CASSLDRVGETQYF. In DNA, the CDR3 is TGCGCCAGCAGCTTGGACAGAGTGGGAGAGACCCAGTACTTC.

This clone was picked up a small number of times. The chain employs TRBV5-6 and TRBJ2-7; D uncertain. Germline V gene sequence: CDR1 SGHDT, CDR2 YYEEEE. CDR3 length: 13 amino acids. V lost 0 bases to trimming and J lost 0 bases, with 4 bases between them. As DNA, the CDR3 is TGTGCCAGCAGCTTGGAGTCCTCCTACGAGCAGTACTTC. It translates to CASSLESSYEQYF.

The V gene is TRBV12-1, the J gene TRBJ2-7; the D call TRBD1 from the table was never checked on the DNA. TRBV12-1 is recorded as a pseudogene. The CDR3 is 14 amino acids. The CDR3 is CASSFRDSSYEQYF. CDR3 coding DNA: TGTGCCAGCAGCTTCCGGGACAGCTCCTACGAGCAGTACTTC.

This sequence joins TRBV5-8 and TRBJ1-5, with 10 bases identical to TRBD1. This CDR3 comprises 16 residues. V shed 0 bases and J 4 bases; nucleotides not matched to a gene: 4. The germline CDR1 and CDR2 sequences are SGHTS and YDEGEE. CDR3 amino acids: CASSLGDRGSNQPQHF. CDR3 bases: TGTGCCAGCAGCTTGGGGGACAGGGGATCGAATCAGCCCCAGCATTTT.

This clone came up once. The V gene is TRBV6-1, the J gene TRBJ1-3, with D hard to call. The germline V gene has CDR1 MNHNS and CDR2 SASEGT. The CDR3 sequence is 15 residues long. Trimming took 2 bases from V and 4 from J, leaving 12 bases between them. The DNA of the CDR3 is TGTGCCAGCAGTGAACTCTATCCTACCGGAAACACCATATATTTT. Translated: CASSELYPTGNTIYF.

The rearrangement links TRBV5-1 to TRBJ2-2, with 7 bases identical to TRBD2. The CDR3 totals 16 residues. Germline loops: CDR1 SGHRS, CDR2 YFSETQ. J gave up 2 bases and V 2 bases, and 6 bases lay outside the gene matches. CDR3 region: CASSLIPSGNTGELFF. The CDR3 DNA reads TGCGCCAGCAGCTTAATACCTAGCGGCAACACCGGGGAGCTGTTTTTT.